This T cell receptor (beta chain) was retrieved from a study of Ad26.COV2.S vaccination and SARS-CoV-2 variants. General study findings and limits: Once vaccination had occurred, spike-specific CD8+ and CD4+ T cell responses reportedly showed substantial breadth.

With regard to this clone: As yet, its antigen is unknown.

This CDR3 has 14 amino acids. CDR1 is SGHKS and CDR2 is YYEKEE in the germline V gene (reference sequence). V shed 5 bases and J 6 bases; nucleotides not matched to a gene: 6. Profiling relied on immunoSEQ multiplex PCR, and the TCRdb table lists in-frame clones only, not all of them. The repertoire has 85,000 to 95,000 clones, roughly 84% of them found once; the top ten carry about a sixth. The V gene is TRBV5-5, the J gene TRBJ2-1, with 9 bases aligning to TRBD2. The specimen comprised peripheral blood, sampled after recovery from COVID-19. The clonotype was recovered from a human donor who had recovered from COVID-19. CDR3 DNA sequence: TGTGCCAGCAGTAGGGGGACTAGCAGCAATGAGCAGTTCTTC. It specifies CASSRGTSSNEQFF.